The sequence of this T cell receptor beta chain was determined in a study of T cell responses to AZD1222 COVID-19 vaccine (dated by TCRdb to about 2021). About the investigation overall: A total of 240 or so trial participants underwent TCR sequencing, of whom roughly 210 had received two doses of AZD1222 and approximately 26 had received two doses of the MenACWY control vaccine. Trial participants were enrolled by age into subgroups of 18-55, 56-69 and 70-plus years, and around 150, 29 and 61 TCR-sequenced participants, respectively, were included in these subgroups.

V drops 3 bases and J drops 3 bases, leaving 9 bases in between. The germline V gene gives CDR1 as MNHEY and CDR2 as SVGEGT. CDR3 length: 13 amino acids, cysteine to phenylalanine. The read is trimmed to its CDR3 DNA, 39 bases read in frame from base 1. Explained via the paper, the time point label denotes: about 28 days (+/-7) after the second vaccine dose. AZD1222 recipients given second doses at about 4 weeks or at about 12 weeks were pooled, since spike-specific TCR depth and breadth were not found to differ between the two schedules. Vaccinee samples were obtained from the UK trials COV001 and COV002, which included a single-blind randomized controlled phase 2/3 trial of AZD1222 (ChAdOx1 nCoV-19) in healthy adults. Trial participant PBMC samples were collected at day 0 and day 28 after the second dose for TCRbeta chain sequencing. The CDR3 regions of human TCRbeta chains were subjected to immunosequencing. On the authors' methods: TCRs in the repertoires were compared against a reference library of SARS-CoV-2-specific TCRs that had been generated with the MIRA antigen-specificity platform. Breadth was defined as the fraction of unique TCRs that were SARS-CoV-2-associated. Depth was defined as the fraction of total T cells that were SARS-CoV-2-associated. Using the MIRA data, every spike-specific TCR was mapped to the spike region that the TCR reacted to and assigned to either a CD4 or a CD8 class. Log10-transformed breadth and depth values were compared by one-way ANOVA with Sidak's multiple comparisons tests. TCRdb took over this immuneACCESS table, retaining in-frame rearrangements with V and J assigned. Such tables are incomplete; in checked studies, under half of the missing clones stem from an unresolved V gene, and the remainder is unexplained. V and J calls and clone size are as listed in that table; D and trimming were resolved from the DNA. The sample includes about 86,000 clones, with roughly 86% observed a single time. The ten biggest clones cover 6% to 7.5% of the sample.

Summary of the overall study and its limitations: In the small 56-69-year group, the increase in depth fell short of significance, most likely because of low power. Nearly half of unique spike-specific TCRs reportedly recognized epitopes outside regions mutated in the B.1.351 and B.1.1.7 variants. Because no samples from the day 14 peak response were available, repertoires could be characterized only after the peak T cell response. A significant rise in spike-specific TCR breadth and depth was observed after two AZD1222 doses relative to day 0 and relative to MenACWY recipients. CD4 TCRs associated with the vaccine covered the entire spike protein, and the dominant responses were in regions 160-218 and 743-854. Participants were mostly white British and included more females than males, and it was suggested by the authors that clonal diversity may have been underestimated. Only 5 to 7 AZD1222 recipients were SARS-CoV-2 seropositive at baseline, limiting conclusions about previously exposed vaccinees.

Comment on this clone: Its antigen specificity is not known. No clone much larger than this one lies a single base away; base qualities are absent. Other DNA sequences from this sample encode an identical CDR3 as well.

This TCR was recovered from an adult who received the AZD1222 COVID-19 vaccine. This chain joins TRBV6-2 or TRBV6-3 to TRBJ2-7; TRBD1 is a weak D gene call, 6 bases matching. Sequenced material: peripheral blood, taken 28 days after the second AZD1222 dose. The CDR3 protein: CASSYLGGYEQYF. The bases read TGTGCCAGCAGTTATTTAGGGGGCTACGAGCAGTACTTC.